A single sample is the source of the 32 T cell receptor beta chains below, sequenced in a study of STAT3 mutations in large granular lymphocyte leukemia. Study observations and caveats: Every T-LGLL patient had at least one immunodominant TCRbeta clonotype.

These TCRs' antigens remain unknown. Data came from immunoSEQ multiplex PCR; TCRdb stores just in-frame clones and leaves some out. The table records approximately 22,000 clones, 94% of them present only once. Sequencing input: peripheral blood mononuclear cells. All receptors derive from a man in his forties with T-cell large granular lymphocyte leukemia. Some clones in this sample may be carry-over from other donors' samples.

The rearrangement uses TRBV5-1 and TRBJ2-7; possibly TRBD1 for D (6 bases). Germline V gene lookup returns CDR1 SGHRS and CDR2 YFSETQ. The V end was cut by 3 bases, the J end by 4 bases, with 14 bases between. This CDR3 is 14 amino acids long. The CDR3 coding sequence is TGCGCCAGCAGCTCATCCAGGGGTCGGTACGAGCAGTACTTC. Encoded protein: CASSSSRGRYEQYF. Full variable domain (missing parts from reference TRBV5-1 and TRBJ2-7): KAGVTQTPRYLIKTRGQQVTLSCSPISGHRSVSWYQQTPGQGLQFLFEYFSETQRNKGNFPGRFSGRQFSNSRSEMNVSTLELGDSALYLCASSSSRGRYEQYFGPGTRLTVT.

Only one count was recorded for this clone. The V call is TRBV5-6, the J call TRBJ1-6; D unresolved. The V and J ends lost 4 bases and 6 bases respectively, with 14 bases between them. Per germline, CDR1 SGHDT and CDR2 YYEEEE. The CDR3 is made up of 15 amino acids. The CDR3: CASSAGRRANSPLHF. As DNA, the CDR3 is TGTGCCAGCAGCGCGGGCCGAAGGGCTAATTCACCCCTCCACTTT. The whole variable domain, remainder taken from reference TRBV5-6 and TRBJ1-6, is DAGVTQSPTHLIKTRGQQVTLRCSPKSGHDTVSWYQQALGQGPQFIFQYYEEEERQRGNFPDRFSGHQFPNYSSELNVNALLLGDSALYLCASSAGRRANSPLHFGNGTRLTVT.

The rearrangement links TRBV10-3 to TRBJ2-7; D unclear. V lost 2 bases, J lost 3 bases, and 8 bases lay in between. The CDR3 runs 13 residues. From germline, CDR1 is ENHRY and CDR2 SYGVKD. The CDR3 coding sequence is TGTGCCATCAGTGAGGCGGATCGCTACGAGCAGTACTTC. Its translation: CAISEADRYEQYF.

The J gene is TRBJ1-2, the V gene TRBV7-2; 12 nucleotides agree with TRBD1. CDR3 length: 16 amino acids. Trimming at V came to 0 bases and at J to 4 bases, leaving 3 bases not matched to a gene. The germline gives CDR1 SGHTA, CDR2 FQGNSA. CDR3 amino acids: CASSLAGTGGRYGYTF. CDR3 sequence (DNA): TGTGCCAGCAGCTTAGCTGGGACAGGGGGCCGCTATGGCTACACCTTC. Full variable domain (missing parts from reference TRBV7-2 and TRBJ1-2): GAGVSQSPSNKVTEKGKDVELRCDPISGHTALYWYRQSLGQGLEFLIYFQGNSAPDKSGLPSDRFSAERTGGSVSTLTIQRTQQEDSAVYLCASSLAGTGGRYGYTFGSGTRLTVV.

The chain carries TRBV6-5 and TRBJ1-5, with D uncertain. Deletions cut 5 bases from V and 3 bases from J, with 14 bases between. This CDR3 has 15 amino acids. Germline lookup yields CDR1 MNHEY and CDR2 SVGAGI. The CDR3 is CASSPERRSNQPQHF. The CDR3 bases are TGTGCCAGCAGTCCGGAACGGAGGTCCAATCAGCCCCAGCATTTT.

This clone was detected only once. For the CDR3, the DNA is TGTGCCAGCTCACCTAAAACAGAGAACTATGGCTACACCTTC. This sequence encodes CASSPKTENYGYTF. V gene TRBV18 combines with J gene TRBJ1-2; no definite D call. The germline gives CDR1 KGHSH, CDR2 LQKENI. The CDR3 spans 14 residues. V dropped 3 bases and J dropped 2 bases, with 10 bases sitting between them.

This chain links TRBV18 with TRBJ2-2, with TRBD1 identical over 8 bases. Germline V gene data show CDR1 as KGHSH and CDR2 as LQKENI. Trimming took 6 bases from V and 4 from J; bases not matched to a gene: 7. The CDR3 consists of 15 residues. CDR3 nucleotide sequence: TGTGCCAGCTCCCTCGACAGGGGAGCCACCGGGGAGCTGTTTTTT. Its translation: CASSLDRGATGELFF. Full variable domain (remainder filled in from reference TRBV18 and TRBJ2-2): NAGVMQNPRHLVRRRGQEARLRCSPMKGHSHVYWYRQLPEEGLKFMVYLQKENIIDESGMPKERFSAEFPKEGPSILRIQQVVRGDSAAYFCASSLDRGATGELFFGEGSRLTVL.

Here the CDR3 DNA reads TGTGCCAGCAGCCCTCCGACGGATTACGAGCAGTACTTC. Translation: CASSPPTDYEQYF. The chain carries TRBV9 and TRBJ2-7; D gene unclear. CDR3 length: 13 residues. The V gene's germline CDR1 is SGDLS and CDR2 YYNGEE. V gave up 4 bases and J gave up 4 bases, with 12 bases separating them.

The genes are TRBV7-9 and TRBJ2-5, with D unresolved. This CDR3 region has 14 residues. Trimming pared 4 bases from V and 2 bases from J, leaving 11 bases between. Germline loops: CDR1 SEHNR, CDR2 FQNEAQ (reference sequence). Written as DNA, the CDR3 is TGTGCCAGCAGCTCAGAAGTCGAACAAGAGACCCAGTACTTC. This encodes CASSSEVEQETQYF.

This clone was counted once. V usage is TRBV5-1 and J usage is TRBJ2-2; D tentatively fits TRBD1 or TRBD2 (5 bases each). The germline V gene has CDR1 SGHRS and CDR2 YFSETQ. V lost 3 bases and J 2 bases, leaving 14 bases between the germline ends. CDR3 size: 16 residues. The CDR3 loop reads CASSSLPGTNTGELFF. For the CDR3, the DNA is TGCGCCAGCAGCTCTTTACCAGGGACCAACACCGGGGAGCTGTTTTTT.

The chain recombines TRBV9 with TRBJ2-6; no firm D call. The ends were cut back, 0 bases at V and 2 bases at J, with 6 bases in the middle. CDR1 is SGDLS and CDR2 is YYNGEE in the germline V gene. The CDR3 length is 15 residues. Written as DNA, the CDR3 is TGTGCCAGCAGCGTAGGGGGTGCTGGGGCCAACGTCCTGACTTTC. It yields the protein CASSVGGAGANVLTF.

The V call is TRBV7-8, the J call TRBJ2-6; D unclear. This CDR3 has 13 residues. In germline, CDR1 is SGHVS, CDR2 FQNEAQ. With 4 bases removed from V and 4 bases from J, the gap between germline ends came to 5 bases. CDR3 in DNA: TGTGCCAGCAGCTCCCAGGGGGCCAACGTCCTGACTTTC. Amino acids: CASSSQGANVLTF.

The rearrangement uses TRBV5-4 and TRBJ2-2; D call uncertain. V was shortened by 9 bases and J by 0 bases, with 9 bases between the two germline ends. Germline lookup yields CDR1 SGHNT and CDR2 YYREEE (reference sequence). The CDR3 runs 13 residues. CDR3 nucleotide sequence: TGTGCCACCACGTCCGCGAACACCGGGGAGCTGTTTTTT. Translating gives CATTSANTGELFF.

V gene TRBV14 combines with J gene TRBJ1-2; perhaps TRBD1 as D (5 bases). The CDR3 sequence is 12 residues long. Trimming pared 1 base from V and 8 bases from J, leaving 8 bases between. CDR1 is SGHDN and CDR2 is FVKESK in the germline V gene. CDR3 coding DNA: TGTGCCAGCAGCCAAGGGGACCGGGGCTACACCTTC. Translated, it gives CASSQGDRGYTF.

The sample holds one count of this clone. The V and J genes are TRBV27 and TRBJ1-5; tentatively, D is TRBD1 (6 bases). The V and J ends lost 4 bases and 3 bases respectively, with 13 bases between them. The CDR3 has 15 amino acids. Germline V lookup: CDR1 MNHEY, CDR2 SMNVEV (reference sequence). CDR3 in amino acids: CASSSDRNLNQPQHF. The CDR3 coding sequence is TGTGCCAGCAGTTCCGACAGGAACCTCAATCAGCCCCAGCATTTT.

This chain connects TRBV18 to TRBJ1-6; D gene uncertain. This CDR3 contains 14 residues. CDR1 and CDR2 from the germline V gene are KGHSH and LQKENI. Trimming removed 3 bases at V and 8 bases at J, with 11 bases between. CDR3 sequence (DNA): TGTGCCAGCTCACCCTCGGTCATGGATTCACCCCTCCACTTT. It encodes CASSPSVMDSPLHF. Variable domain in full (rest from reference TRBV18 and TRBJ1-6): NAGVMQNPRHLVRRRGQEARLRCSPMKGHSHVYWYRQLPEEGLKFMVYLQKENIIDESGMPKERFSAEFPKEGPSILRIQQVVRGDSAAYFCASSPSVMDSPLHFGNGTRLTVT.

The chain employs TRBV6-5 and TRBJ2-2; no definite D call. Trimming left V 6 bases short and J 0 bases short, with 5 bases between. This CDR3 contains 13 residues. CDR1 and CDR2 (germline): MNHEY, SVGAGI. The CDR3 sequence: CASSRSNTGELFF. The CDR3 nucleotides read TGTGCCAGCAGCCGGTCGAACACCGGGGAGCTGTTTTTT.

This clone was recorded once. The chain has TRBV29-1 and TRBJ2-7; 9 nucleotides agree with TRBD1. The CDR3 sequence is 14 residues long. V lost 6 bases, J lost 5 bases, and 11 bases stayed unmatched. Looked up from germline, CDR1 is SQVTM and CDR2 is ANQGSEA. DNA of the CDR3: TGCAGCGTCGAATCCCGGGACAGGGATGACGAGCAGTACTTC. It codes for CSVESRDRDDEQYF.

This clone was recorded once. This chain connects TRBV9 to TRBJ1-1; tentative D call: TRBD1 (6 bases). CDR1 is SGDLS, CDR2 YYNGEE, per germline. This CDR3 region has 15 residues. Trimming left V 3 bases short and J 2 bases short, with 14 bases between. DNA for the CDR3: TGTGCCAGCAGCGCCGACAGGACGTTCAACACTGAAGCTTTCTTT. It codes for CASSADRTFNTEAFF. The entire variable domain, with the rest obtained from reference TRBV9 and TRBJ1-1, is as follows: DSGVTQTPKHLITATGQRVTLRCSPRSGDLSVYWYQQSLDQGLQFLIQYYNGEERAKGNILERFSAQQFPDLHSELNLSSLELGDSALYFCASSADRTFNTEAFFGQGTRLTVV.

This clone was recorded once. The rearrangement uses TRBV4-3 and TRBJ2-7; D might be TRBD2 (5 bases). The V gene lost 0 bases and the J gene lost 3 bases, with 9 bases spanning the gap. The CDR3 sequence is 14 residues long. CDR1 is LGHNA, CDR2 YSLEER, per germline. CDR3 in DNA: TGCGCCAGCAGCCAAGATCGTGGGAGCTACGAGCAGTACTTC. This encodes CASSQDRGSYEQYF.

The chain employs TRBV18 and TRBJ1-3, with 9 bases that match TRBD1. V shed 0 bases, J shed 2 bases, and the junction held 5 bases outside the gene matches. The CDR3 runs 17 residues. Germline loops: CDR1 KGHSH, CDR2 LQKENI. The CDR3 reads CASSPPSRDRAGNTIYF. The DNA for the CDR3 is TGTGCCAGCTCACCACCTTCCAGGGACAGGGCTGGAAACACCATATATTTT.

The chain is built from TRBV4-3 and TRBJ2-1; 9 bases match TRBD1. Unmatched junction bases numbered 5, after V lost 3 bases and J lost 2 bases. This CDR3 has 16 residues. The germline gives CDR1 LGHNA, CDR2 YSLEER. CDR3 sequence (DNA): TGCGCCAGCAGCCAGGACAGGGGCGCAACCTACAATGAGCAGTTCTTC. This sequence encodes CASSQDRGATYNEQFF.

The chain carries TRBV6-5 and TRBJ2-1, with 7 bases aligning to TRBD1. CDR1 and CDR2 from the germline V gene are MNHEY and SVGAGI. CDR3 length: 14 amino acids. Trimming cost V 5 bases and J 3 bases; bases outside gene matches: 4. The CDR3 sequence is CASSRDSYYNEQFF. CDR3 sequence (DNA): TGTGCCAGCAGTCGGGACAGTTACTACAATGAGCAGTTCTTC.

CDR3 nucleotide sequence: TGTGCCAGCAGCCTAGACAGCGGGGAGCTGTTTTTT. This codes for CASSLDSGELFF. This chain joins TRBV7-9 and TRBJ2-2; D is perhaps TRBD1 (5 bases). CDR1 is SEHNR, CDR2 FQNEAQ, per germline (reference sequence). V lost 5 bases, J lost 7 bases, and 8 bases lay in between. There are 12 residues in the CDR3.

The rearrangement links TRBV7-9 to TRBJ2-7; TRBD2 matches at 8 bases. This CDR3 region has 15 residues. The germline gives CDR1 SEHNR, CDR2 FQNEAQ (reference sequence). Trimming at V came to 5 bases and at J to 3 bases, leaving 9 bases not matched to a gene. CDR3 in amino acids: CASSPHRSGGYEQYF. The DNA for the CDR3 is TGTGCCAGCAGCCCCCATAGAAGCGGGGGCTACGAGCAGTACTTC.

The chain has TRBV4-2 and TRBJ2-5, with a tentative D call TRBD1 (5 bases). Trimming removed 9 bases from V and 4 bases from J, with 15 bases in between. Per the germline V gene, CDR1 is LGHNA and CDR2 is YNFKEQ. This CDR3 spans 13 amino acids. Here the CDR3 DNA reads TGTGCCAGTATATGGGGCAGGGTAGAGACCCAGTACTTC. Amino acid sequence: CASIWGRVETQYF.

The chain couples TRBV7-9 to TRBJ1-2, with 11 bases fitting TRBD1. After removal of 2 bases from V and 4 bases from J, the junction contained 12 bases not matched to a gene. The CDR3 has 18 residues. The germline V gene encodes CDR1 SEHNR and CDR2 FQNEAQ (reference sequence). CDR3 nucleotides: TGTGCCAGCAGCTTACTCCGGGACAGGGGGACGCACGCCTATGGCTACACCTTC. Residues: CASSLLRDRGTHAYGYTF.

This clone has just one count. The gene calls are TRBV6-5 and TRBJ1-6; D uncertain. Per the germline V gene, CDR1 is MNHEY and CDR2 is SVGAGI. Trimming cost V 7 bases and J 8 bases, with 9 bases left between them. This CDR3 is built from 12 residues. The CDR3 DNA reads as TGTGCCAGCAAGGGAGGCGATTCACCCCTCCACTTT. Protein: CASKGGDSPLHF.

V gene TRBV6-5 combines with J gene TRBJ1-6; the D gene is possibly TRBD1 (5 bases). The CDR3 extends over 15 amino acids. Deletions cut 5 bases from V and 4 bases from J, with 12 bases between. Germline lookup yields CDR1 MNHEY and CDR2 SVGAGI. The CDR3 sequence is CASSPGALYNSPLHF. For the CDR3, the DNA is TGTGCCAGCAGTCCTGGGGCCCTATATAATTCACCCCTCCACTTT.

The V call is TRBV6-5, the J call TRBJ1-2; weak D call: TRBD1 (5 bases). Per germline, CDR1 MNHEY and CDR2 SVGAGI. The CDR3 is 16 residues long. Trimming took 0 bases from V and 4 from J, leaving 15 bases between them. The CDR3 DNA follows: TGTGCCAGCAGTTACTCTGGGGGTTGGGCAGCCTATGGCTACACCTTC. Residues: CASSYSGGWAAYGYTF.

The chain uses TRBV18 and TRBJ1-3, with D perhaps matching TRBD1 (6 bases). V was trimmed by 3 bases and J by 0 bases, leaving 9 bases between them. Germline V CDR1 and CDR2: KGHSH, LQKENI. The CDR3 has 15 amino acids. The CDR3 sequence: CASSPWTVSGNTIYF. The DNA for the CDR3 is TGTGCCAGCTCACCGTGGACAGTCTCTGGAAACACCATATATTTT.

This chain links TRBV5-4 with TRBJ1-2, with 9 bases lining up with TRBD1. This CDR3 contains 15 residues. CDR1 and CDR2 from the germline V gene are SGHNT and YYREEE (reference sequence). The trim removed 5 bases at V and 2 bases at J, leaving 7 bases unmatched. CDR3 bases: TGTGCCAGCAGTGGGGCCGGGACAGGGAACTATGGCTACACCTTC. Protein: CASSGAGTGNYGYTF.